Listed here are 27 T cell receptor beta chains from one sample, sequenced in a study of T cell clones after liver transplantation. Sequencing was performed with immunoSEQ multiplex PCR; in TCRdb, only in-frame clones are kept and a portion is missing. Among about 4,800 clones listed, roughly two fifths were seen once. Proliferating CFSE-low MLR cells were sequenced to define alloreactive TCRbeta sequences. For these receptors, no antigen is known. The material sequenced was CD4+ T cells from cultured PBMCs. These receptors came from a human patient who received a liver transplant. Some of the T cells may derive from the graft donor.

The chain recombines TRBV2 with TRBJ2-7; the D is unclear. The CDR3 is made up of 14 amino acids. Trimming left V 5 bases short and J 0 bases short, with 11 bases between. Germline V gene data show CDR1 as SNHLY and CDR2 as FYNNEI. The CDR3 nucleotides are TGTGCCAGCAGTTCATTACGGAGCTCCTACGAGCAGTACTTC. Protein: CASSSLRSSYEQYF.

This clone has a handful of counts. V and J are TRBV7-2 and TRBJ1-1, with TRBD1 as a possible D gene (6 bases). The CDR3 length is 15 residues. Deletions cut 1 base from V and 5 bases from J, with 14 bases between. Germline-derived CDR1 and CDR2 are SGHTA and FQGNSA. The CDR3 nucleotides are TGTGCCAGCAGCTTAGATCAGGGGATGGGGACTGAAGCTTTCTTT. This encodes CASSLDQGMGTEAFF. The full variable domain, with the rest looked up from reference TRBV7-2 and TRBJ1-1, is GAGVSQSPSNKVTEKGKDVELRCDPISGHTALYWYRQSLGQGLEFLIYFQGNSAPDKSGLPSDRFSAERTGGSVSTLTIQRTQQEDSAVYLCASSLDQGMGTEAFFGQGTRLTVV.

The V and J genes are TRBV19 and TRBJ2-1; 7 positions match TRBD2. The CDR3 sequence is 16 residues long. The trim removed 3 bases at V and 6 bases at J, leaving 11 bases unmatched. Germline lookup yields CDR1 LNHDA and CDR2 SQIVND (reference sequence). CDR3 loop: CASSIRREPPINEQFF. The CDR3 DNA follows: TGTGCCAGTAGTATTAGGCGGGAGCCCCCCATCAATGAGCAGTTCTTC.

By its share, this clone is medium-sized (0.01 to 0.1%). This chain connects TRBV28 to TRBJ2-7; TRBD1 might be the D (6 bases). The V end was cut by 7 bases, the J end by 3 bases, with 19 bases between. Per the germline V gene, CDR1 is MDHEN and CDR2 is SYDVKM. The CDR3 is 15 residues long. This CDR3 reads CASTSLGTRGYEQYF. DNA of the CDR3: TGTGCCAGCACTTCATTGGGGACCAGGGGCTACGAGCAGTACTTC.

The V and J genes are TRBV9 and TRBJ2-1, with D perhaps being TRBD1 or TRBD2 (5 bases each). V was trimmed by 4 bases and J by 7 bases, leaving 18 bases between them. Germline V CDR1 and CDR2: SGDLS, YYNGEE. The CDR3 has 15 amino acids. CDR3: CASSTEGPIGNEQFF. In DNA, the CDR3 is TGTGCCAGCAGCACAGAGGGGCCCATCGGGAATGAGCAGTTCTTC. Full variable domain (remainder filled in from reference TRBV9 and TRBJ2-1): DSGVTQTPKHLITATGQRVTLRCSPRSGDLSVYWYQQSLDQGLQFLIQYYNGEERAKGNILERFSAQQFPDLHSELNLSSLELGDSALYFCASSTEGPIGNEQFFGPGTRLTVL.

The chain couples TRBV7-2 to TRBJ1-5, with a possible D match to TRBD1 (5 bases). The CDR3 covers 15 residues. Germline V gives CDR1 SGHTA, CDR2 FQGNSA. The ends were cut back, 3 bases at V and 4 bases at J, with 13 bases in the middle. CDR3 in amino acids: CASSLAGPINQPQHF. The CDR3 DNA sequence: TGTGCCAGCAGCTTGGCAGGGCCAATTAATCAGCCCCAGCATTTT.

This clone was detected only a few times. The rearrangement uses TRBV19 and TRBJ2-7; 8 nucleotides line up with TRBD2. The ends lost 6 bases at V and 6 bases at J; junction bases unmatched: 7. The CDR3 contains 13 residues. Germline CDR1 and CDR2: LNHDA and SQIVND (reference sequence). This CDR3 is CASRLSGVGEQYF. The CDR3 bases are TGTGCCAGTAGGCTTAGCGGGGTCGGCGAGCAGTACTTC.

CDR3 DNA: TGCAGCGTTGAGAGGCACGGTCAAGAGACCCAGTACTTC. It specifies CSVERHGQETQYF. The V call is TRBV29-1, the J call TRBJ2-5; unclear D gene. The CDR3 totals 13 residues. With 3 bases removed from V and 2 bases from J, the gap between germline ends came to 10 bases. Germline V CDR1 and CDR2: SQVTM, ANQGSEA.

The sample holds a few counts of this clone. The chain has TRBV28 and TRBJ1-4; D gene uncertain. V was pared by 3 bases and J by 14 bases, with 10 bases between. CDR1 MDHEN and CDR2 SYDVKM come from the germline V gene. This CDR3 contains 11 residues. The CDR3 DNA reads as TGTGCCAGCAGTTTTTATGGGAGTCTGTTTTTT. Its translation: CASSFYGSLFF. The full variable domain, rest sourced from reference TRBV28 and TRBJ1-4, is DVKVTQSSRYLVKRTGEKVFLECVQDMDHENMFWYRQDPGLGLRLIYFSYDVKMKEKGDIPEGYSVSREKKERFSLILESASTNQTSMYLCASSFYGSLFFGSGTQLSVL.

The rearrangement links TRBV5-4 to TRBJ1-4, with D possibly being TRBD1 (6 bases). Germline lookup yields CDR1 SGHNT and CDR2 YYREEE (reference sequence). Trimming took 3 bases from V and 7 from J, leaving 13 bases between them. The CDR3 is made up of 14 amino acids. The CDR3 here is CASSWDTGSEKLFF. The CDR3 nucleotides read TGTGCCAGCAGCTGGGACACGGGTTCTGAAAAACTGTTTTTT.

This chain joins TRBV2 and TRBJ2-1; 7 bases fit TRBD2. This CDR3 contains 12 residues. The germline V gene has CDR1 SNHLY and CDR2 FYNNEI. Unmatched junction bases numbered 2, after V lost 8 bases and J lost 4 bases. The CDR3: CASRDYYNEQFF. The CDR3 coding sequence is TGTGCCAGCCGGGACTATTACAATGAGCAGTTCTTC.

This chain links TRBV28 with TRBJ2-7; D possibly uses TRBD1 or TRBD2 (6 bases each). The CDR3 extends over 13 amino acids. Germline CDR1 and CDR2: MDHEN and SYDVKM. V dropped 6 bases and J dropped 3 bases, with 12 bases sitting between them. The CDR3 bases are TGTGCCAGCAGCGAACAGGGACTCTACGAGCAGTACTTC. This gives the protein CASSEQGLYEQYF.

In its sample, this clone is medium-sized. The chain recombines TRBV18 with TRBJ2-1; a possible D gene is TRBD1 (5 bases). Germline lookup yields CDR1 KGHSH and CDR2 LQKENI. The V and J ends lost 1 base and 1 base respectively, with 11 bases between them. CDR3 length: 16 residues. CDR3 sequence (DNA): TGTGCCAGCTCACCACGGGGCCCCCCGTCCTACAATGAGCAGTTCTTC. It yields the protein CASSPRGPPSYNEQFF.

The rearrangement links TRBV19 to TRBJ1-5; TRBD1 agrees at 7 bases. Germline lookup yields CDR1 LNHDA and CDR2 SQIVND (reference sequence). Trimming cost V 10 bases and J 7 bases; bases outside gene matches: 10. This CDR3 has 13 amino acids. Here the CDR3 reads CATSGTGAQPQHF. In DNA, the CDR3 is TGTGCCACTTCTGGAACAGGGGCCCAGCCCCAGCATTTT.

This chain connects TRBV18 to TRBJ1-1, with D unresolved. Germline V gene data show CDR1 as KGHSH and CDR2 as LQKENI. The CDR3 sequence is 14 residues long. V lost 2 bases and J lost 0, with 7 bases in between. In nucleotides, the CDR3 is TGTGCCAGCTCACCAGCAGCGCTGAACACTGAAGCTTTCTTT. Its protein is CASSPAALNTEAFF.

This clone is medium-sized (0.01 to 0.1%) by share. The CDR3 DNA sequence: TGTGCCAGCAGTTACGGGGGCTATGGCTACACCTTC. Protein product: CASSYGGYGYTF. This sequence joins TRBV6-5 and TRBJ1-2; TRBD1 is a possible D gene (5 bases). The CDR3 sequence is 12 residues long. Per the germline V gene, CDR1 is MNHEY and CDR2 is SVGAGI. Trimming took off 2 bases at V and 4 bases at J, with 5 bases between the two ends.

Within the sample, this clone is large (0.1 to 1%). The chain recombines TRBV28 with TRBJ2-6; D remains ambiguous. CDR3 length: 12 amino acids. The germline V and J ends were trimmed by 6 bases and 0 bases, with 0 bases remaining between them. Germline values: CDR1 MDHEN, CDR2 SYDVKM. The CDR3 here is CASSSGANVLTF. In nucleotides, the CDR3 is TGTGCCAGCAGCTCTGGGGCCAACGTCCTGACTTTC.

This clone occurred a few times. V and J are TRBV18 and TRBJ2-1; D unresolved. Germline assignment: CDR1 KGHSH and CDR2 LQKENI. The CDR3 length is 14 residues. The ends were cut back, 5 bases at V and 4 bases at J, with 12 bases in the middle. The CDR3 DNA reads TGTGCCAGCTCATCTAATTCGGGTTACAATGAGCAGTTCTTC. This codes for CASSSNSGYNEQFF. Drawing the rest from reference TRBV18 and TRBJ2-1, the complete variable domain is NAGVMQNPRHLVRRRGQEARLRCSPMKGHSHVYWYRQLPEEGLKFMVYLQKENIIDESGMPKERFSAEFPKEGPSILRIQQVVRGDSAAYFCASSSNSGYNEQFFGPGTRLTVL.

By share of the sample, this clone is medium-sized (0.01 to 0.1%). The chain employs TRBV2 and TRBJ2-1, with D possibly being TRBD1 (5 bases). Germline V gives CDR1 SNHLY, CDR2 FYNNEI. Trimming pared 4 bases from V and 8 bases from J, leaving 15 bases between. The CDR3 consists of 14 residues. The CDR3 coding sequence is TGTGCCAGCAGTGTCCCCAGCAGGGTGGATGAGCAGTTCTTC. Translation gives CASSVPSRVDEQFF.

The chain joins TRBV2 to TRBJ2-5; tentative D call: TRBD2 (5 bases). CDR3 length: 14 residues. The germline gives CDR1 SNHLY, CDR2 FYNNEI. V was clipped by 1 base and J by 5 bases, with 11 bases between them. The DNA for the CDR3 is TGTGCCAGCAGTGAAGTCCCCGGCGGGGAGACCCAGTACTTC. This translates into CASSEVPGGETQYF.

The chain combines TRBV5-6 with TRBJ2-3, with D perhaps matching TRBD2 (5 bases). Looked up from germline, CDR1 is SGHDT and CDR2 is YYEEEE. The length of the CDR3 is 16 residues. V lost 5 bases, J lost 2 bases, and 18 bases lay in between. The CDR3 is CASSYSGKRSTDTQYF. CDR3 sequence (DNA): TGTGCCAGCAGTTACTCGGGAAAAAGGTCCACAGATACGCAGTATTTT.

V usage is TRBV5-4 and J usage is TRBJ2-7; 13 nucleotides align to TRBD2. CDR3 length equals 17 residues. V shed 4 bases and J 2 bases; nucleotides not matched to a gene: 9. Germline V gives CDR1 SGHNT, CDR2 YYREEE (reference sequence). The CDR3 region is CASSPGLAGVETYEQYF. In DNA form, the CDR3 reads TGTGCCAGCAGCCCTGGACTAGCGGGAGTGGAAACCTACGAGCAGTACTTC.

The rearrangement joins TRBV29-1 to TRBJ1-2; possibly TRBD1 for D (5 bases). CDR1 is SQVTM and CDR2 is ANQGSEA in the germline V gene. The germline V and J ends were trimmed by 6 bases and 8 bases, with 25 bases remaining between them. The CDR3 covers 15 residues. The CDR3 protein is CSVQRGQTELRGYTF. Written as DNA, the CDR3 is TGCAGCGTCCAGCGCGGCCAGACAGAATTGCGGGGCTACACCTTC.

V usage is TRBV9 and J usage is TRBJ2-7; 9 nucleotides match TRBD2. V trimming: 0 bases; J trimming: 7 bases; junction bases outside the gene matches: 5. Germline CDR1 and CDR2: SGDLS and YYNGEE. The CDR3 length is 14 residues. CDR3 in DNA: TGTGCCAGCAGCGTAGGTAGCGGGAGTAAAGAGCAGTACTTC. This gives the protein CASSVGSGSKEQYF.

In regard to this clone: At one of its ends the junction is not consistent with the germline gene, which may arise from a read error. The chain uses TRBV7-7 and TRBJ2-7; no reliable D call. Germline V gives CDR1 SSHAT, CDR2 FNYEAQ (reference sequence). The CDR3 length is 16 residues. The CDR3 region has the DNA TGTGCTAGCAGCTTAGGTCGTTTTGGAGTCCTCTACGAGCAGTACTTC. This translates into CASSLGRFGVLYEQYF.

This clone is medium-sized (0.01 to 0.1%) in the sample. J is TRBJ2-7 and V is TRBV28; TRBD1 matches at 8 bases. The J segment lost 6 bases and the V segment lost 7 bases, leaving 11 bases of the junction unmatched. The CDR3 length is 14 residues. Germline lookup yields CDR1 MDHEN and CDR2 SYDVKM. The CDR3 DNA follows: TGTGCCAGCATCCCAGGGGGCTGGCCTCCCGAGCAGTACTTC. It codes for CASIPGGWPPEQYF.

The J gene is TRBJ2-1, the V gene TRBV19; a possible D gene is TRBD2 (5 bases). The V end was cut by 4 bases, the J end by 8 bases, with 24 bases between. Germline-derived CDR1 and CDR2 are LNHDA and SQIVND (reference sequence). The CDR3 spans 17 residues. The CDR3 coding sequence is TGTGCCAGTAGTAGGGGTTTATATGGAAACGGGGTCGATGAGCAGTTCTTC. As protein: CASSRGLYGNGVDEQFF.